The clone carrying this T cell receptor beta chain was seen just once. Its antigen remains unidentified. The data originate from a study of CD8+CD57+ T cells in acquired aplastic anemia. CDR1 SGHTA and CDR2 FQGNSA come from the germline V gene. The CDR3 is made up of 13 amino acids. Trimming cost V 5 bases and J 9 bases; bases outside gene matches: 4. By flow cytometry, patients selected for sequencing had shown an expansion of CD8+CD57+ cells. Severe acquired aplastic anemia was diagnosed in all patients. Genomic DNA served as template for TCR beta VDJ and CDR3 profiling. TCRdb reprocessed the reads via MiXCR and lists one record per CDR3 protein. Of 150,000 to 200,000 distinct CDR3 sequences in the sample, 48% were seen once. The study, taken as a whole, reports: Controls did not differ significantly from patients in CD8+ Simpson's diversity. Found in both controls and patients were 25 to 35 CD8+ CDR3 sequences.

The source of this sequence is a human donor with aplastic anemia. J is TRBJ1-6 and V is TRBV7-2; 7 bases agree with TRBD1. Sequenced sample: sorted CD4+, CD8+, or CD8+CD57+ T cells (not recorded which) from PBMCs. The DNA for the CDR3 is TGTGCCAGCAGCACCCGACAGGGTTCACCCCTCCACTTT. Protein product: CASSTRQGSPLHF.